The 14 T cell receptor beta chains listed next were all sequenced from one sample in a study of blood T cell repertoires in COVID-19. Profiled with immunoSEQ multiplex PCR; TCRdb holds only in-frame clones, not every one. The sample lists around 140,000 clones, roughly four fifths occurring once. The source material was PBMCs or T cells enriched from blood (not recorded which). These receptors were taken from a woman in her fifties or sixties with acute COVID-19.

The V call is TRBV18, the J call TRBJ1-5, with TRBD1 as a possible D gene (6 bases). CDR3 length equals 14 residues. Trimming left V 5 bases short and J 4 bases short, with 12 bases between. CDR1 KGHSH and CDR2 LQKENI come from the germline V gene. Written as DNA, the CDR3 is TGTGCCAGCTCAATCGGGACACAAAATCAGCCCCAGCATTTT. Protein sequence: CASSIGTQNQPQHF.

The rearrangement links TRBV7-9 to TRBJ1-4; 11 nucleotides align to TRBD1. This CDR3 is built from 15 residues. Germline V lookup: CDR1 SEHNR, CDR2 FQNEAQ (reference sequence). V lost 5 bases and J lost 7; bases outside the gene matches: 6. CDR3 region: CASSPHGTGGEKLFF. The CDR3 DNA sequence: TGTGCCAGCAGCCCGCACGGGACAGGGGGTGAAAAACTGTTTTTT.

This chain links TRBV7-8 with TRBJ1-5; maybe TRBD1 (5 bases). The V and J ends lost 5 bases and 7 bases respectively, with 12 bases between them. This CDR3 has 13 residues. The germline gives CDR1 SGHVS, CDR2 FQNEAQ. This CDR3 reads CASSRDSLQPQHF. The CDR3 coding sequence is TGTGCCAGCAGCCGGGACTCCCTCCAGCCCCAGCATTTT.

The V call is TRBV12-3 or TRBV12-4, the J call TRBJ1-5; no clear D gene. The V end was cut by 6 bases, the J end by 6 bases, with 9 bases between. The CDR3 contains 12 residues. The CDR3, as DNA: TGTGCCAGCAGGGGAGTGGCTCAGCCCCAGCATTTT. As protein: CASRGVAQPQHF.

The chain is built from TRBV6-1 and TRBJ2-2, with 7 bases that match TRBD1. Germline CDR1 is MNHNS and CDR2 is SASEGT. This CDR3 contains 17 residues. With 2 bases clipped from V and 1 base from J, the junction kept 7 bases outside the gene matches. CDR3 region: CASSEQGGAGNTGELFF. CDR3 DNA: TGTGCCAGCAGTGAACAAGGGGGCGCCGGGAACACCGGGGAGCTGTTTTTT.

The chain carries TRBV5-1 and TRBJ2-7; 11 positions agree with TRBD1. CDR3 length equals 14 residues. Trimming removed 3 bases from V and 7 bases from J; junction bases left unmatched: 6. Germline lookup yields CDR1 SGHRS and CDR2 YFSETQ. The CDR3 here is CASSWGQGGEEQYF. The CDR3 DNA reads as TGCGCCAGCAGCTGGGGACAGGGGGGAGAAGAGCAGTACTTC.

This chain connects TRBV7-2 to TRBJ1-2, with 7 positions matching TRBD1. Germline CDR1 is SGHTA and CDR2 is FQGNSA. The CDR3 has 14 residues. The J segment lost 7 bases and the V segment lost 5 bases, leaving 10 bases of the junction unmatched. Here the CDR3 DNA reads TGTGCCAGCAGCCTGATGACAGGGACGCGTGGCTACACCTTC. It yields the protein CASSLMTGTRGYTF. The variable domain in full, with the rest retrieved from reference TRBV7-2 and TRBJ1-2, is GAGVSQSPSNKVTEKGKDVELRCDPISGHTALYWYRQSLGQGLEFLIYFQGNSAPDKSGLPSDRFSAERTGGSVSTLTIQRTQQEDSAVYLCASSLMTGTRGYTFGSGTRLTVV.

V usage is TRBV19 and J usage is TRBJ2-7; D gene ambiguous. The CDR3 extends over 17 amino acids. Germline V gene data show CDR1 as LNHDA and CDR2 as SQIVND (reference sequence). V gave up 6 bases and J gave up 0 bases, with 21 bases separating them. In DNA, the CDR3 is TGTGCCAGTAGAGAAAGTCCCTTTTCGAGCCCCTCCTACGAGCAGTACTTC. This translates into CASRESPFSSPSYEQYF. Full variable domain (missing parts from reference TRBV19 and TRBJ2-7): DGGITQSPKYLFRKEGQNVTLSCEQNLNHDAMYWYRQDPGQGLRLIYYSQIVNDFQKGDIAEGYSVSREKKESFPLTVTSAQKNPTAFYLCASRESPFSSPSYEQYFGPGTRLTVT.

This chain's CDR3 is CSVALNEKLFF. The CDR3 nucleotides read TGCAGCGTTGCTCTTAATGAAAAACTGTTTTTT. The J gene is TRBJ1-4, the V gene TRBV29-1; D ambiguous. The CDR3 sequence is 11 residues long. Trimming took 4 bases from V and 4 from J, leaving 4 bases between them. Germline CDR1 is SQVTM and CDR2 is ANQGSEA.

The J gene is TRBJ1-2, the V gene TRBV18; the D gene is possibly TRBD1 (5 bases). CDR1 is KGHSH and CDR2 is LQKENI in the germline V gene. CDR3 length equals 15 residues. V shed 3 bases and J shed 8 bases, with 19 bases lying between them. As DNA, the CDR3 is TGTGCCAGCTCACCCCTGGACAACCCTAATCGGGGCTACACCTTC. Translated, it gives CASSPLDNPNRGYTF. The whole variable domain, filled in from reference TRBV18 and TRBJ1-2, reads NAGVMQNPRHLVRRRGQEARLRCSPMKGHSHVYWYRQLPEEGLKFMVYLQKENIIDESGMPKERFSAEFPKEGPSILRIQQVVRGDSAAYFCASSPLDNPNRGYTFGSGTRLTVV.

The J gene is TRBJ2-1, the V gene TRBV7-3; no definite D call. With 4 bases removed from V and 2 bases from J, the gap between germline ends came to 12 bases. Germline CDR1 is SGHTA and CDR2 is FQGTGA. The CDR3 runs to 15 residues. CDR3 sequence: CASSSAPLPYNEQFF. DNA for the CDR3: TGTGCCAGCAGCTCCGCCCCCCTACCCTACAATGAGCAGTTCTTC.

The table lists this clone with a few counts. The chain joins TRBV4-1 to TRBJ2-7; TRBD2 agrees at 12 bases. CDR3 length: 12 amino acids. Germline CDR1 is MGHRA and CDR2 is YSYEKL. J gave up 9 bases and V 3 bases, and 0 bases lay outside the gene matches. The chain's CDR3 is CASSQTSGRQYF. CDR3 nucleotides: TGCGCCAGCAGCCAGACTAGCGGGAGGCAGTACTTC.

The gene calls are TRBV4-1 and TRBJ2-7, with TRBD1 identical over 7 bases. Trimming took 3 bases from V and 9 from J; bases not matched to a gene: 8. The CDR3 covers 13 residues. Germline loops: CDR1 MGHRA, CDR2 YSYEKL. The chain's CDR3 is CASSHVQGDWQYF. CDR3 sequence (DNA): TGCGCCAGCAGCCACGTCCAGGGGGATTGGCAGTACTTC.

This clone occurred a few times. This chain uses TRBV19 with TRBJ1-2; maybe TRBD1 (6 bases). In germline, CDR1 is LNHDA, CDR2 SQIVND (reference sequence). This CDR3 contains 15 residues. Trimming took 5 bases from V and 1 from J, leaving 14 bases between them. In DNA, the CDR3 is TGTGCCAGTAGTCTGCGACAGGTTAATAACTATGGCTACACCTTC. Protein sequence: CASSLRQVNNYGYTF.